The text below deals with one T cell receptor (beta chain). Generated by immunoSEQ multiplex PCR, the TCRdb table keeps only in-frame clones and is missing some. The data hold about 180,000 clones, with more than 65% observed a single time. This specimen comes from a study of blood T cell repertoires in COVID-19. This CDR3 is 14 amino acids long. After removal of 1 base from V and 7 bases from J, the junction contained 3 bases not matched to a gene. Germline V gives CDR1 MNHNS, CDR2 SASEGT. Donors in Cohort 3 counted as recovered after two negative PCRs, clearance, or symptom resolution. The sequencing sample was made of PBMCs or T cells enriched from blood (not recorded which). This TCR was sampled from a man aged 55 to 69 who had recovered from COVID-19. J is TRBJ1-5 and V is TRBV6-1; 8 bases align to TRBD1. Here the CDR3 reads CASSEGTGRQPQHF. As DNA, the CDR3 is TGTGCCAGCAGTGAAGGGACAGGGAGGCAGCCCCAGCATTTT.